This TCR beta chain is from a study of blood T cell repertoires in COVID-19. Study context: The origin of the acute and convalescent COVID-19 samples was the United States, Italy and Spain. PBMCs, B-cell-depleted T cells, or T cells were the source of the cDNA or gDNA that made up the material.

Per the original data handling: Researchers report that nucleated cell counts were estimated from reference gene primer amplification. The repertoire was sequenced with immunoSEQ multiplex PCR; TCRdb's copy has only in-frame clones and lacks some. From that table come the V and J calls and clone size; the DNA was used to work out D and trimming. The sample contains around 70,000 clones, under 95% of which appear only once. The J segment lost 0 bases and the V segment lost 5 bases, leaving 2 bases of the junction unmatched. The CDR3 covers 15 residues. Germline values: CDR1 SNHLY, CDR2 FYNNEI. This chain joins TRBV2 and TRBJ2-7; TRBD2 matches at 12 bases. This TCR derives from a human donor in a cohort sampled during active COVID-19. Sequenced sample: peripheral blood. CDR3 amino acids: CASSPTSGSSYEQYF. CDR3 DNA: TGTGCCAGCAGTCCGACTAGCGGGAGCTCCTACGAGCAGTACTTC. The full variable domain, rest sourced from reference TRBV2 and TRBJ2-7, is EPEVTQTPSHQVTQMGQEVILRCVPISNHLYFYWYRQILGQKVEFLVSFYNNEISEKSEIFDDQFSVERPDGSNFTLKIRSTKLEDSAMYFCASSPTSGSSYEQYFGPGTRLTVT.